Included here is one TCR beta chain sequence, with context. Looked up from germline, CDR1 is LNHDA and CDR2 is SQIVND (reference sequence). Between the trimmed V and J ends, which lost 5 bases and 0 bases, there was a span of 13 bases. CDR3 size: 15 residues. These data belong to a study of blood T cell repertoires in COVID-19. Study as a whole: Nucleic acid was either cDNA or gDNA, and it came from T cells, B-cell-depleted T cells, or PBMCs.

In the authors' workflow: Estimation of nucleated cell counts relied on the amplification of reference gene primers. TCRdb's copy holds only in-frame clones and misses some; the assay was immunoSEQ multiplex PCR. D and trimming were read from the DNA, whereas the V and J calls and clone size are those reported in that table. In the table there are 200,000 or so clones, around 80% of which are singletons. Specimen: peripheral blood. The rearrangement uses TRBV19 and TRBJ1-1; possibly TRBD1 for D (5 bases). The sequence was obtained from a woman older than 75 with COVID-19, enrolled during active disease. The CDR3 region is CASSPDRRMNTEAFF. CDR3 sequence (DNA): TGTGCCAGTAGTCCCGACAGACGCATGAACACTGAAGCTTTCTTT.